Only one count was recorded for the clone carrying this T cell receptor (beta chain). The data derive from a study of blood T cell repertoires in COVID-19. On the study more broadly: Collection of acute and convalescent COVID-19 samples took place in the United States, Italy and Spain. PBMCs, B-cell-depleted T cells, or T cells were the source of the cDNA or gDNA that made up the material.

V lost 5 bases, J lost 12 bases, and 10 bases stayed unmatched. There are 12 residues in the CDR3. Germline V gene sequence: CDR1 MDHEN, CDR2 SYDVKM. Per the study methods: Amplification of reference gene primers provided the estimated nucleated cell counts. TCRdb's table, derived via immunoSEQ multiplex PCR, lists solely in-frame clones and lacks some. That table furnishes V, J and clone size, whereas the DNA furnished D and trimming. The repertoire holds about 150,000 clones, with about 88% as singletons. The clonotype originates from a woman in her sixties or seventies with acute or convalescent COVID-19. The genes are TRBV28 and TRBJ2-7; 7 bases match TRBD1. Sequenced input: peripheral blood. DNA of the CDR3: TGTGCCAGCAGTCTCCGCGACAGGGCGGCGTACTTC. Encoded protein: CASSLRDRAAYF.